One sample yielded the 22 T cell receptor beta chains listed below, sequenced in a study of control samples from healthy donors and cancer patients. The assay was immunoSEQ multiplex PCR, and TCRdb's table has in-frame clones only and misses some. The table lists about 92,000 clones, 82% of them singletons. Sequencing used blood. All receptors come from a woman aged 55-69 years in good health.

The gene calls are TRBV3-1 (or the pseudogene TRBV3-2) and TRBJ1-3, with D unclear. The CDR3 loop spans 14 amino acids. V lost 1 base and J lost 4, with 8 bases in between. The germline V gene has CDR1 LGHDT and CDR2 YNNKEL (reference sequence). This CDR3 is CASSQARRGNTIYF. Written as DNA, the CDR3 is TGTGCCAGCAGCCAAGCTCGGAGGGGAAACACCATATATTTT.

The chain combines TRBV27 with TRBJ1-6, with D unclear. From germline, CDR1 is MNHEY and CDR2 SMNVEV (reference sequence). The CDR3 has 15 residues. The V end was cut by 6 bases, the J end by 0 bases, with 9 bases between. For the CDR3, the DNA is TGTGCCAGCAGGATGGATATCTCCTATAATTCACCCCTCCACTTT. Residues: CASRMDISYNSPLHF.

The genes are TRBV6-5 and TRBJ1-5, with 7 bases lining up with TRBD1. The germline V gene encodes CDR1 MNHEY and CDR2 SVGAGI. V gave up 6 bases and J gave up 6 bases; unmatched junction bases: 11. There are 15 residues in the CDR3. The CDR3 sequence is CASSSPDRAIQPQHF. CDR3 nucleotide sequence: TGTGCCAGCAGCAGTCCCGACAGGGCAATTCAGCCCCAGCATTTT.

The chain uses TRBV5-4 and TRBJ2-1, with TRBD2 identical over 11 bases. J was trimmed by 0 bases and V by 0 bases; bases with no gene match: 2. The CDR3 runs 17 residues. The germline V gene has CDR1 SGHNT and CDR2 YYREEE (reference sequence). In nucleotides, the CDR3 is TGTGCCAGCAGCTTGGGCCTAGCGGGAGGCTCCTACAATGAGCAGTTCTTC. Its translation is CASSLGLAGGSYNEQFF.

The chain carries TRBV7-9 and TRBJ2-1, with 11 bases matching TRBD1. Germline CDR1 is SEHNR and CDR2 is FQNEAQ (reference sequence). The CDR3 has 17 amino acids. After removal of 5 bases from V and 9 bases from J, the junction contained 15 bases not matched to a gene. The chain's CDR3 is CASSRTPDRGRGTEQFF. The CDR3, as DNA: TGTGCCAGCAGCCGCACCCCGGACAGGGGGCGAGGGACTGAGCAGTTCTTC.

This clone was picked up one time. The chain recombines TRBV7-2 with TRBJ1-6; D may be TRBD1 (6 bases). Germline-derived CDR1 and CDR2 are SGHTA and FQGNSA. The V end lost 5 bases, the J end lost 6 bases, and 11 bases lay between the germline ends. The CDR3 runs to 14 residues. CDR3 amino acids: CASSREGGNSPLHF. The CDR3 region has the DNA TGTGCCAGCAGCCGCGAGGGGGGTAATTCACCCCTCCACTTT.

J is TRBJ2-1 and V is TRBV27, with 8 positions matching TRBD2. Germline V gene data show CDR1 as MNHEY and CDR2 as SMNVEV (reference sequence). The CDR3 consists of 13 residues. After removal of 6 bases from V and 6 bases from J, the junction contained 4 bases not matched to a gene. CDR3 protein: CASRLLAGNEQFF. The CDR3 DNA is TGTGCCAGCAGATTGCTAGCGGGCAATGAGCAGTTCTTC.

The CDR3 spells CASRRVQGADGYTF. In DNA form, the CDR3 reads TGTGCCAGCAGACGAGTTCAGGGGGCCGATGGCTACACCTTC. The chain joins TRBV7-2 to TRBJ1-2; 8 positions agree with TRBD1. Germline trimming cut 6 bases from V and 6 bases from J; bases unmatched to any gene: 9. The CDR3 is 14 amino acids. From germline, CDR1 is SGHTA and CDR2 FQGNSA. Combining the CDR3 with reference TRBV7-2 and TRBJ1-2 gives the whole variable domain GAGVSQSPSNKVTEKGKDVELRCDPISGHTALYWYRQSLGQGLEFLIYFQGNSAPDKSGLPSDRFSAERTGGSVSTLTIQRTQQEDSAVYLCASRRVQGADGYTFGSGTRLTVV.

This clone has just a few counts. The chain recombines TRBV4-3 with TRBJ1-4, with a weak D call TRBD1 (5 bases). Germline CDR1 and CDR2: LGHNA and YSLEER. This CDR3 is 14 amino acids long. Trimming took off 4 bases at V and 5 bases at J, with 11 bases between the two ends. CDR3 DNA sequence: TGCGCCAGCAGCCCCAGGGTCCCGAATGAAAAACTGTTTTTT. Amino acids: CASSPRVPNEKLFF.

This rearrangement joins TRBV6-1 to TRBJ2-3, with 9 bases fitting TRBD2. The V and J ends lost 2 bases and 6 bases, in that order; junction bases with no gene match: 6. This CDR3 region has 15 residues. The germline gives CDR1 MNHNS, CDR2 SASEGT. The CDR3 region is CASSEWASGVDTQYF. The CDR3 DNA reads TGTGCCAGCAGTGAATGGGCTAGCGGGGTCGATACGCAGTATTTT.

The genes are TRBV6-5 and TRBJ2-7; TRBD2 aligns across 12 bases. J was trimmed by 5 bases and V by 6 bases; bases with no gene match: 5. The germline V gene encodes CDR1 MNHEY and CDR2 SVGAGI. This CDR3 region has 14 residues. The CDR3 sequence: CASRTRTSGNEQYF. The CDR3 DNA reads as TGTGCCAGCAGGACAAGGACTAGCGGGAACGAGCAGTACTTC.

CDR3 region: CASSPPNQGQFYGYTF. For the CDR3, the DNA is TGTGCCAGCTCACCACCAAATCAGGGCCAGTTCTATGGCTACACCTTC. The chain combines TRBV18 with TRBJ1-2; TRBD1 might be the D (5 bases). Germline V gene lookup returns CDR1 KGHSH and CDR2 LQKENI. The CDR3 loop spans 16 amino acids. The V gene lost 0 bases and the J gene lost 4 bases, with 15 bases spanning the gap.

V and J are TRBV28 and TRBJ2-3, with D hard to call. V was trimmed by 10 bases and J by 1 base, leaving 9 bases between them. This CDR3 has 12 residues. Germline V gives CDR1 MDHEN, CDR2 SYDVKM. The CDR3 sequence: CATSLGTDTQYF. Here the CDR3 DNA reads TGTGCCACCTCCCTTGGCACAGATACGCAGTATTTT.

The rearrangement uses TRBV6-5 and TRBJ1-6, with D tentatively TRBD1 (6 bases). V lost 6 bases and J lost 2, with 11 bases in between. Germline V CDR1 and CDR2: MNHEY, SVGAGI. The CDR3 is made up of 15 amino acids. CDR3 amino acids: CASRPTGTYNSPLHF. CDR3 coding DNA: TGTGCCAGCAGACCCACAGGGACCTATAATTCACCCCTCCACTTT.

The CDR3 DNA reads as TGTGCCAGTCAGGATGGACAGCTAGAGACCCAGTACTTC. This translates into CASQDGQLETQYF. The chain is built from TRBV6-5 and TRBJ2-5; D is possibly TRBD1 (6 bases). V was shortened by 9 bases and J by 4 bases, with 15 bases between the two germline ends. This CDR3 comprises 13 residues. Germline assignment: CDR1 MNHEY and CDR2 SVGAGI.

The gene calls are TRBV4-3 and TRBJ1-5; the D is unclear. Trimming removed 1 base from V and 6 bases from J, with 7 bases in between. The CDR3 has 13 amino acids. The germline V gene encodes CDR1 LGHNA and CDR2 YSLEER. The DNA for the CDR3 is TGCGCCAGCAGCCAAGCGGCGGCTCAGCCCCAGCATTTT. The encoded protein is CASSQAAAQPQHF.

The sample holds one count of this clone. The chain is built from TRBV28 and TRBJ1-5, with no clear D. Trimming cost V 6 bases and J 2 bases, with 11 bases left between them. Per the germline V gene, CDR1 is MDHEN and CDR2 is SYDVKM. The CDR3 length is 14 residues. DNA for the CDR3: TGTGCCAGCAGCCTACAGAGGGGCAATCAGCCCCAGCATTTT. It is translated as CASSLQRGNQPQHF.

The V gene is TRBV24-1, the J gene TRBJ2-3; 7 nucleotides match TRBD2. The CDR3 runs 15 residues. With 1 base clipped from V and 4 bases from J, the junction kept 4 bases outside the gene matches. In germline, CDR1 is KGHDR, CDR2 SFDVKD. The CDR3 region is CATSDFGAGADTQYF. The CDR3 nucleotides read TGTGCCACCAGTGATTTCGGGGCGGGAGCAGATACGCAGTATTTT.

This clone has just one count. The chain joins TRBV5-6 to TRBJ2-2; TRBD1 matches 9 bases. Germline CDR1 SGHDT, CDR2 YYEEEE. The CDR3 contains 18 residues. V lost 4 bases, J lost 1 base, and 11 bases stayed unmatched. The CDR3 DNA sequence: TGTGCCAGCAGCCCGGGACAGGGACTCCTTTTGAACACCGGGGAGCTGTTTTTT. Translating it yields CASSPGQGLLLNTGELFF.

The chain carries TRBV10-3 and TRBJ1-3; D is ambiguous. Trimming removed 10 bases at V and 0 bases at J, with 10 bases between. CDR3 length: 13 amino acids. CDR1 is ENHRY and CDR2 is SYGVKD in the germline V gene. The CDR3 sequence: CATYAPSGNTIYF. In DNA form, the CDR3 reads TGTGCCACGTACGCACCCTCTGGAAACACCATATATTTT.

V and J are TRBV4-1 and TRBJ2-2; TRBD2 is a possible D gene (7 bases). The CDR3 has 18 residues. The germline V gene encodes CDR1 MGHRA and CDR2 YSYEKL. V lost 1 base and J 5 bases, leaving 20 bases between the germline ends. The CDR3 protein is CASSQGAGPFGQTGELFF. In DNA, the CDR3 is TGCGCCAGCAGCCAAGGAGCGGGACCTTTCGGACAGACCGGGGAGCTGTTTTTT.

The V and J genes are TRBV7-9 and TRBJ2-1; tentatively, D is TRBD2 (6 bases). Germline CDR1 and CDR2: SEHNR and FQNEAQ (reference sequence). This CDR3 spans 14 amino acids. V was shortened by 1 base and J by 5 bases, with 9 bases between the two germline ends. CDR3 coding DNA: TGTGCCAGCAGCTTAGTTGGAGGGGACAATGAGCAGTTCTTC. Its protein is CASSLVGGDNEQFF.